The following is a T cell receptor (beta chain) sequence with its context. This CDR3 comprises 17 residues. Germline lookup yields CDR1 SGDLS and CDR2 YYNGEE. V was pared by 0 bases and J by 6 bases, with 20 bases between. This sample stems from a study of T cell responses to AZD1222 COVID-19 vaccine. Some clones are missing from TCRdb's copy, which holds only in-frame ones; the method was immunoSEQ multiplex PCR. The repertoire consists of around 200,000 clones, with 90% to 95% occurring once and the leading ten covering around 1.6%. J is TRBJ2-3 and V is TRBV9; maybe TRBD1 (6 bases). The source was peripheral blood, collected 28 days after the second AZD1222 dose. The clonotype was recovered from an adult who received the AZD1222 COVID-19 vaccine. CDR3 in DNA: TGTGCCAGCAGCGTAGCTACGGCGGCAGGGGCTTTGGATACGCAGTATTTT. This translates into CASSVATAAGALDTQYF.